This T cell receptor beta chain was documented in a study of molecular identifiers for immune sequencing clone quantification. In germline, CDR1 is DFQATT, CDR2 SNEGSKA (reference sequence). Trimming removed 6 bases from V and 2 bases from J, with 21 bases in between. The length of the CDR3 is 16 residues. A single record per CDR3 protein comes from TCRdb applying MiXCR to the PCR reads. The sample carries some 680,000 distinct CDR3 sequences, around 25% recorded once. This clonotype was recorded at least ten times. The sample was naive CD8+ T cells from blood, with Jurkat cell RNA spiked in. Subset meaning: FACS-sorted CD8+CD4-CCR7+CD45RA+ naive T cells. This chain joins TRBV20-1 and TRBJ2-3; no reliable D call. The receptor's source is a human donor in good health. Some libraries in this study had Jurkat cell RNA spiked in. In DNA, the CDR3 is TGCAGTGCCCCCACCGATAAATGGATCCACACAGATACGCAGTATTTT. This codes for CSAPTDKWIHTDTQYF.